This entry lists 8 T cell receptor beta chains sequenced from one sample in a study of cytomegalovirus exposure and HLA in healthy donors. Primers for the PCR totalled 60 Vbeta and 13 Jbeta. Method: immunoSEQ multiplex PCR; TCRdb's copy keeps in-frame clones and lacks some. The repertoire consists of about 82,000 clones, with 70% to 90% occurring once and the leading ten covering about 2.3%. Sequences were obtained from PBMCs. Receptors originate from a man between 18 and 29 years old in good health and CMV-seronegative.

The chain links TRBV11-2 to TRBJ2-1; the D gene is possibly TRBD2 (6 bases). The germline V and J ends were trimmed by 5 bases and 6 bases, with 23 bases remaining between them. In germline, CDR1 is SGHAT, CDR2 FQNNGV. CDR3 length: 17 residues. As DNA, the CDR3 is TGTGCCAGCAGCCCCGGGACTCAGGGAAGGTATGGCAATGAGCAGTTCTTC. Protein product: CASSPGTQGRYGNEQFF.

V gene TRBV25-1 combines with J gene TRBJ1-1; no firm D call. This CDR3 comprises 12 residues. Trimming cost V 6 bases and J 8 bases, with 13 bases left between them. CDR1 and CDR2 from the germline V gene are MGHDK and SYGVNS. The CDR3 DNA follows: TGTGCCAGCAGCCGCGGACTGGCGGAAGCTTTCTTT. This translates into CASSRGLAEAFF.

CDR3 sequence (DNA): TGTGCCAGCAGTGAAGTTGTCGGGACTGTCTATGGCTACACCTTC. This codes for CASSEVVGTVYGYTF. This rearrangement joins TRBV2 to TRBJ1-2, with D possibly being TRBD1 (5 bases). V was pared by 1 base and J by 4 bases, with 13 bases between. CDR3 length: 15 residues. Per the germline V gene, CDR1 is SNHLY and CDR2 is FYNNEI.

In its sample, this clone was seen once. The chain recombines TRBV7-9 with TRBJ2-5, with D possibly being TRBD1 (5 bases). Germline CDR1 is SEHNR and CDR2 is FQNEAQ (reference sequence). The CDR3 is made up of 11 amino acids. The V end lost 2 bases, the J end lost 11 bases, and 9 bases lay between the germline ends. The CDR3 DNA sequence: TGTGCCAGCAGCTTAAGGGGTGAGCAGTACTTC. It encodes CASSLRGEQYF.

V is TRBV21-1 and J is TRBJ2-3; the table assigns TRBD2, which was not confirmed against the DNA. TRBV21-1 is reported as a pseudogene. The CDR3 has 12 residues. Here the CDR3 reads CASSKSLDTQYF. DNA for the CDR3: TGTGCCAGCAGCAAGTCCTTAGATACGCAGTATTTT.

V gene TRBV4-1 combines with J gene TRBJ2-6; TRBD2 matches at 7 bases. In germline, CDR1 is MGHRA, CDR2 YSYEKL. Trimming at V came to 4 bases and at J to 0 bases, leaving 3 bases not matched to a gene. This CDR3 is built from 16 residues. CDR3 coding DNA: TGCGCCAGCAGCCTCGGGGGGTTCTCTGGGGCCAACGTCCTGACTTTC. Protein sequence: CASSLGGFSGANVLTF.

This chain uses TRBV5-1 with TRBJ2-5; 12 positions match TRBD1. The CDR3 spans 15 residues. V lost 3 bases to trimming and J lost 4 bases; unmatched junction nucleotides: 4. Germline CDR1 SGHRS, CDR2 YFSETQ. CDR3 protein: CASSSGTGGRETQYF. CDR3 in DNA: TGCGCCAGCAGCTCCGGGACAGGGGGCCGAGAGACCCAGTACTTC.

The chain employs TRBV12-1 and TRBJ2-7; the DNA was not compared with TRBD1, the D call given in the table. TRBV12-1 constitutes a pseudogene. The CDR3 is 16 residues long. The CDR3 coding sequence is TGTGCCAGCAGCCCGACCATGGGACAGGGGCCCTACGAGCAGTACTTC. This sequence encodes CASSPTMGQGPYEQYF.